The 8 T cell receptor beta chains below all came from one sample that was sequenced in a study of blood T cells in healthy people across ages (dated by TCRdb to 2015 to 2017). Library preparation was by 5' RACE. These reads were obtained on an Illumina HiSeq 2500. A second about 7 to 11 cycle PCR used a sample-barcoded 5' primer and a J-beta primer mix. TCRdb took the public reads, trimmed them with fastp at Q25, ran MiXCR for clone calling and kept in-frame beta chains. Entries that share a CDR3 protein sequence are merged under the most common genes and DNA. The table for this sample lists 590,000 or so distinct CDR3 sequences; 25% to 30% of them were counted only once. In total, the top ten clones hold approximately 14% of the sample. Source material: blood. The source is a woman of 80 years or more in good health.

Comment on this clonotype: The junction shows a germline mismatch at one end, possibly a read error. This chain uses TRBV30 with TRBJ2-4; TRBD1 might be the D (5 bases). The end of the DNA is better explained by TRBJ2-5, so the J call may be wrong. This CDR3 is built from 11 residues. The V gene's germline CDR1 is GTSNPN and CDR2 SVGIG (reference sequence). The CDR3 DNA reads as TGTGCCGGTACAGGTCAAGGGACCCAGTACTTC. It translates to CAGTGQGTQYF.

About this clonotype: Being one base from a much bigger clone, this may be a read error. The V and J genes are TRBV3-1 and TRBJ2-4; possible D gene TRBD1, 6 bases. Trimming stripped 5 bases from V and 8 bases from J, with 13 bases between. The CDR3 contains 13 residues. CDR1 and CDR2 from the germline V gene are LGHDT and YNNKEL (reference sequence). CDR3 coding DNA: TGTGCCAGCAGCGCTGGACAGAAAGACATTCAGTACTTC. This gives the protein CASSAGQKDIQYF.

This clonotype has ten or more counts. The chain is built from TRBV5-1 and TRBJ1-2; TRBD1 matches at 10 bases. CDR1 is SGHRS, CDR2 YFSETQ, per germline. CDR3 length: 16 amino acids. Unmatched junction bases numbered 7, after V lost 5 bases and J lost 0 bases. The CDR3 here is CASSLGTGVANYGYTF. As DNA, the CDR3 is TGCGCCAGCAGTCTTGGGACAGGGGTTGCTAACTATGGCTACACCTTC.

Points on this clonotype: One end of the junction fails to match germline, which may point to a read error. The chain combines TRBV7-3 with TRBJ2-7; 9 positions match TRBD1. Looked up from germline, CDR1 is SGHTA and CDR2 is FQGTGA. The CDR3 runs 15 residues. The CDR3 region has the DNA TGTGCCAACAGCTTAGACGGACAGGGGACCTACGAGCAGTACTTC. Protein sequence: CANSLDGQGTYEQYF. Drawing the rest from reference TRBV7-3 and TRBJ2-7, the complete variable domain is GAGVSQTPSNKVTEKGKYVELRCDPISGHTALYWYRQSLGQGPEFLIYFQGTGAADDSGLPNDRFFAVRPEGSVSTLKIQRTERGDSAVYLCANSLDGQGTYEQYFGPGTRLTVT.

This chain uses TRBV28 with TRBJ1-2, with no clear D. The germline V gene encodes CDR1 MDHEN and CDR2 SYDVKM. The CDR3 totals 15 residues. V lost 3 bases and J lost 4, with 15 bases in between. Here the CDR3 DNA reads TGTGCCAGCAGTTTTAATAGGGAGGGAGGCTATGGCTACACCTTC. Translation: CASSFNREGGYGYTF.

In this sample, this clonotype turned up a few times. CDR3 nucleotides: TGTGCCAGCAGCGTAGCCAAGGGACCCCTCCACTTT. Translated, it gives CASSVAKGPLHF. The chain links TRBV9 to TRBJ1-6; D is undetermined. The germline gives CDR1 SGDLS, CDR2 YYNGEE. The CDR3 is 12 residues long. The ends were cut back, 0 bases at V and 12 bases at J, with 7 bases in the middle.

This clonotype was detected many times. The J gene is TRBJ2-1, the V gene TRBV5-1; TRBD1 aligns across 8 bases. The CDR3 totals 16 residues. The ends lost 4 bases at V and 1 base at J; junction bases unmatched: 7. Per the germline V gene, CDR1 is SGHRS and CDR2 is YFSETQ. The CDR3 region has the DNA TGCGCCAGCAGCCCTAAGACAGGGGAGTCCTACAATGAGCAGTTCTTC. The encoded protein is CASSPKTGESYNEQFF.

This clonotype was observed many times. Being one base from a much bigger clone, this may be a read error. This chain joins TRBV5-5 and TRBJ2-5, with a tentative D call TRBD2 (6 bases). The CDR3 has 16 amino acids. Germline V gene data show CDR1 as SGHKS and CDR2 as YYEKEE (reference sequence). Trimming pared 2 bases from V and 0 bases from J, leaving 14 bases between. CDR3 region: CASSFGWAGNQETQYF. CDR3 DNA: TGTGCCAGCAGCTTTGGATGGGCGGGAAACCAAGAGACCCAGTACTTC.